One sample yielded the 23 T cell receptor beta chains listed below, sequenced in a study of low-dose radiotherapy and immunotherapy resistance in tumors. TRAV- and TRBV-specific primers primed first-strand cDNA, covering alpha and beta chains. TCR amplification used roughly 21 PCR cycles, a constant-region primer and a V-primer adapter. Each CDR3 protein gets one entry after TCRdb re-called the reads with MiXCR. This sample has about 64,000 distinct CDR3 sequences, with approximately 25% found just once. Stated time point: before trial treatment. The specimen comprised PBMCs, sampled before treatment. The receptors stem from a male donor with rectosigmoid adenocarcinoma.

This clonotype was detected many times. V is TRBV20-1 and J is TRBJ1-2; D may be TRBD1 (5 bases). Germline V gene lookup returns CDR1 DFQATT and CDR2 SNEGSKA (reference sequence). The CDR3 runs 10 residues. Trimming pared 6 bases from V and 8 bases from J, leaving 10 bases between. The CDR3 DNA is TGCAGTGCCCCCGGGACGGGCTACACCTTC. It yields the protein CSAPGTGYTF.

Ten or more counts support this clonotype. J is TRBJ2-7 and V is TRBV11-2; TRBD2 might be the D (5 bases). The ends were cut back, 1 base at V and 3 bases at J, with 13 bases in the middle. Germline CDR1 SGHAT, CDR2 FQNNGV. The CDR3 loop spans 15 amino acids. The CDR3 loop reads CASSLGRAPYYEQYF. For the CDR3, the DNA is TGTGCCAGCAGCTTAGGGCGGGCGCCGTACTACGAGCAGTACTTC. The variable domain in full, completed from reference TRBV11-2 and TRBJ2-7, reads EAGVAQSPRYKIIEKRQSVAFWCNPISGHATLYWYQQILGQGPKLLIQFQNNGVVDDSQLPKDRFSAERLKGVDSTLKIQPAKLEDSAVYLCASSLGRAPYYEQYFGPGTRLTVT.

This clonotype was picked up many times. This chain connects TRBV20-1 to TRBJ2-5, with TRBD1 matching over 8 bases. Germline-derived CDR1 and CDR2 are DFQATT and SNEGSKA (reference sequence). The length of the CDR3 is 13 residues. The V segment lost 2 bases and the J segment 5 bases; nucleotides outside the gene matches: 4. CDR3 loop: CSARSGGRETQYF. CDR3 bases: TGCAGTGCTAGATCAGGGGGCCGGGAGACCCAGTACTTC.

This rearrangement joins TRBV27 to TRBJ2-7; 8 nucleotides align to TRBD1. CDR3 length equals 15 residues. Germline V gene data show CDR1 as MNHEY and CDR2 as SMNVEV (reference sequence). The V gene end was trimmed by 3 bases and the J gene end by 0 bases; junction bases not matched to a gene: 4. The CDR3 DNA sequence: TGTGCCAGCAGTTTGTACAGGGGGATCTCCTACGAGCAGTACTTC. Protein sequence: CASSLYRGISYEQYF.

This clonotype was counted at least ten times. The genes are TRBV18 and TRBJ2-2; possibly TRBD1 for D (6 bases). The CDR3 totals 16 residues. Germline loops: CDR1 KGHSH, CDR2 LQKENI. The germline V and J ends were trimmed by 3 bases and 1 base, with 12 bases remaining between them. The DNA of the CDR3 is TGTGCCAGCTCACCCCAGCGGACAGAGAACACCGGGGAGCTGTTTTTT. Protein sequence: CASSPQRTENTGELFF.

This clonotype was seen at least ten times. This chain connects TRBV27 to TRBJ1-1; unclear D gene. CDR1 and CDR2 (germline): MNHEY, SMNVEV (reference sequence). V was shortened by 3 bases and J by 1 base, with 9 bases between the two germline ends. The CDR3 loop spans 14 amino acids. DNA of the CDR3: TGTGCCAGCAGTTTTTCGAATAGGAACACTGAAGCTTTCTTT. It encodes CASSFSNRNTEAFF.

This clonotype appeared many times. The chain employs TRBV13 and TRBJ1-2; no reliable D call. The CDR3 totals 13 residues. Trimming took off 2 bases at V and 4 bases at J, with 8 bases between the two ends. The germline V gene encodes CDR1 PRHDT and CDR2 FYEKMQ (reference sequence). The CDR3 sequence is CASSLKGIYGYTF. The CDR3 DNA follows: TGTGCCAGCAGCTTAAAAGGGATCTATGGCTACACCTTC.

This chain joins TRBV9 and TRBJ2-5; maybe TRBD1 (7 bases). Trimming cost V 3 bases and J 5 bases, with 8 bases left between them. This CDR3 comprises 12 residues. Per germline, CDR1 SGDLS and CDR2 YYNGEE. The DNA for the CDR3 is TGTGCCAGCAGCGCAGGGGGGGAGACCCAGTACTTC. Translated: CASSAGGETQYF.

This clonotype has a count of ten or more. The V call is TRBV7-2, the J call TRBJ1-4; possibly TRBD1 for D (5 bases). The CDR3 spans 15 residues. Trimming removed 3 bases from V and 7 bases from J, with 15 bases in between. From germline, CDR1 is SGHTA and CDR2 FQGNSA. The CDR3 nucleotides read TGTGCCAGCAGCTTGGGGATATGGGGCGGTGAAAAACTGTTTTTT. It is translated as CASSLGIWGGEKLFF.

About this clonotype itself: Mismatch with germline at one junction end may stem from a read error. The rearrangement joins TRBV5-3 to TRBJ2-3; D is undetermined. TRBV5-3 is an ORF; its function is uncertain. The CDR3 totals 12 residues. In DNA, the CDR3 is TGTGCCAGCAGCTTCCCCCTAGATACGCAGTATTTT. Its translation: CASSFPLDTQYF.

As to this clonotype: With only one base between it and a far larger clone, this is likely a read error. The chain combines TRBV6-1 with TRBJ2-7; D unresolved. This CDR3 region has 12 residues. Per the germline V gene, CDR1 is MNHNS and CDR2 is SASEGT. The CDR3 loop is CASCDDGYEQYF. CDR3 nucleotide sequence: TGTGCCAGCTGTGACGACGGCTACGAGCAGTACTTC.

This clonotype was counted ten times or more. This chain joins TRBV28 and TRBJ2-7; D is possibly TRBD2 (5 bases). Trimming took 5 bases from V and 6 from J, leaving 11 bases between them. This CDR3 has 12 residues. Germline V gives CDR1 MDHEN, CDR2 SYDVKM. Written as DNA, the CDR3 is TGTGCCAGCAGTGTTTCCGGGATCGAGCAGTACTTC. Encoded protein: CASSVSGIEQYF.

This clonotype has just a few counts. This sequence joins TRBV6-5 and TRBJ2-3; perhaps TRBD2 as D (5 bases). Trimming shortened V by 0 bases and J by 3 bases, and 7 bases separated the two germline ends. The CDR3 consists of 14 residues. Germline V gives CDR1 MNHEY, CDR2 SVGAGI. The CDR3 nucleotides read TGTGCCAGCAGTTACTCCCGGAGGACAGATACGCAGTATTTT. Protein sequence: CASSYSRRTDTQYF.

As concerns this clonotype: A far larger clone is just one base off, so this is likely a read error. This CDR3 fails to terminate in the conserved phenylalanine or tryptophan, so it likely reflects a read error. The rearrangement joins TRBV7-2 to TRBJ1-5; D ambiguous. CDR3 length: 14 amino acids. V was clipped by 5 bases and J by 1 base, with 9 bases between them. Per germline, CDR1 SGHTA and CDR2 FQGNSA. The CDR3 here is CASSPGLSNQPQHS. CDR3 bases: TGTGCCAGCAGCCCCGGACTGAGCAATCAGCCCCAGCATTCT.

The rearrangement links TRBV2 to TRBJ2-5, with 9 nucleotides matching TRBD1. V dropped 6 bases and J dropped 5; count of bases not matched to a gene: 19. The germline V gene has CDR1 SNHLY and CDR2 FYNNEI. The CDR3 spans 18 residues. The DNA for the CDR3 is TGTGCCAGCAGAGCCCAAGGGGCGATACAGGGGGCGCGGGAGACCCAGTACTTC. Protein sequence: CASRAQGAIQGARETQYF. The full variable domain, with the rest looked up from reference TRBV2 and TRBJ2-5, is EPEVTQTPSHQVTQMGQEVILRCVPISNHLYFYWYRQILGQKVEFLVSFYNNEISEKSEIFDDQFSVERPDGSNFTLKIRSTKLEDSAMYFCASRAQGAIQGARETQYFGPGTRLLVL.

This clonotype was seen ten or more times. This chain joins TRBV11-2 and TRBJ2-5, with D possibly TRBD1 on 6 matching bases. This CDR3 spans 15 amino acids. Germline CDR1 reads SGHAT; CDR2 reads FQNNGV. Between the trimmed V and J ends, which lost 1 base and 6 bases, there was a span of 15 bases. The CDR3 nucleotides are TGTGCCAGCAGCTTAGCGGCAGGGGTTGGGAAGACCCAGTACTTC. This sequence encodes CASSLAAGVGKTQYF. Variable domain in full (rest from reference TRBV11-2 and TRBJ2-5): EAGVAQSPRYKIIEKRQSVAFWCNPISGHATLYWYQQILGQGPKLLIQFQNNGVVDDSQLPKDRFSAERLKGVDSTLKIQPAKLEDSAVYLCASSLAAGVGKTQYFGPGTRLLVL.

Remarks on this clonotype: With only one base between it and a far larger clone, this is likely a read error. V usage is TRBV5-3 and J usage is TRBJ2-1; 10 bases align to TRBD2. TRBV5-3 is an ORF, and what it does is uncertain. The CDR3 totals 14 residues. CDR3 sequence reads: CASSLGLAGVEQFF. DNA for the CDR3: TGTGCCAGCAGCTTGGGGCTAGCGGGGGTTGAGCAGTTCTTC.

By frequency in the sample, this clonotype is medium-sized. The chain recombines TRBV18 with TRBJ2-1; 7 bases match TRBD2. Germline-derived CDR1 and CDR2 are KGHSH and LQKENI. The length of the CDR3 is 15 residues. V trimming: 2 bases; J trimming: 4 bases; junction bases outside the gene matches: 5. For the CDR3, the DNA is TGTGCCAGCTCACCAGGGGCGGGAGATTACAATGAGCAGTTCTTC. Translation: CASSPGAGDYNEQFF.

This clonotype was observed many times. The chain combines TRBV14 with TRBJ2-7; 7 bases are shared with TRBD1. Per germline, CDR1 SGHDN and CDR2 FVKESK. V gave up 0 bases and J gave up 2 bases; unmatched junction bases: 1. The CDR3 loop spans 14 amino acids. The CDR3 loop reads CASSQDGTAYEQYF. The CDR3 bases are TGTGCCAGCAGCCAAGATGGGACAGCCTACGAGCAGTACTTC. The variable domain in full, completed from reference TRBV14 and TRBJ2-7, reads EAGVTQFPSHSVIEKGQTVTLRCDPISGHDNLYWYRRVMGKEIKFLLHFVKESKQDESGMPNNRFLAERTGGTYSTLKVQPAELEDSGVYFCASSQDGTAYEQYFGPGTRLTVT.

Ten or more counts support this clonotype. The chain links TRBV29-1 to TRBJ2-7; D remains ambiguous. Germline CDR1 is SQVTM and CDR2 is ANQGSEA. The CDR3 consists of 13 residues. The germline V and J ends were trimmed by 1 base and 3 bases, with 10 bases remaining between them. The CDR3 region has the DNA TGCAGCGTTGAAGGTAGGCAGAGCTACGAGCAGTACTTC. This sequence encodes CSVEGRQSYEQYF.

A remark on this clonotype: A far larger clone is just one base off, so this is likely a read error. The chain links TRBV5-1 to TRBJ2-7, with D unclear. Trimming left V 1 base short and J 7 bases short, with 9 bases between. The CDR3 totals 12 residues. Germline V CDR1 and CDR2: SGHRS, YFSETQ. The CDR3 DNA sequence: TGCGCCAGCAGCTTGCAGGCCAATGAGCAGTACTTC. Its protein product is CASSLQANEQYF.

This clonotype turned up a few times. One junction end disagrees with the germline gene, perhaps due to a read error. J is TRBJ2-7 and V is TRBV7-2; D is undetermined. The length of the CDR3 is 13 residues. Germline CDR1 SGHTA, CDR2 FQGNSA. CDR3 residues: CASSPDAAYGQYF. Here the CDR3 DNA reads TGTGCCAGCAGCCCGGACGCCGCCTACGGGCAGTACTTC.

A remark on this clonotype: A far bigger clonotype differs at one base, so this is likely a read error. Written as DNA, the CDR3 is TGTGCCAGCAGCTTAGGATGGCTGGGGGCGCCGGATGAGCAGTACTTC. This translates into CASSLGWLGAPDEQYF. The chain combines TRBV7-3 with TRBJ2-4, with D maybe TRBD1 (6 bases). This CDR3 is built from 16 residues. V was cut by 2 bases and J by 13 bases, with 24 bases left in between. Germline V gives CDR1 SGHTA, CDR2 FQGTGA.